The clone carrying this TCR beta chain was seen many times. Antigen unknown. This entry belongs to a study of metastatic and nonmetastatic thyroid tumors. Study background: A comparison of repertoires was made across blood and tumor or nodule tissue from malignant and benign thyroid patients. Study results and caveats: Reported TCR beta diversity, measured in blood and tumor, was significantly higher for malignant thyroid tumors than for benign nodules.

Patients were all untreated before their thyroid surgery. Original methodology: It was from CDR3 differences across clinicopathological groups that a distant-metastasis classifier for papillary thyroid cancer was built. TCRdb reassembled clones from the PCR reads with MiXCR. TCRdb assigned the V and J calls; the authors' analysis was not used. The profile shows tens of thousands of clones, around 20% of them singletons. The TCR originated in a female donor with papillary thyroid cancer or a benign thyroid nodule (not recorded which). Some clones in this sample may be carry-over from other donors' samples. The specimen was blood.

CDR3 amino acids: CASSLWGAGDETQYF. The CDR3 DNA is TGCGCCAGCAGCCTGTGGGGAGCGGGAGATGAGACCCAGTACTTC. This sequence joins TRBV5-1 and TRBJ2-5; 8 bases match TRBD2. With V trimmed by 4 bases and J by 5 bases, 10 bases remained unmatched. Germline V gene sequence: CDR1 SGHRS, CDR2 YFSETQ. The CDR3 runs 15 residues.